Listed here are 8 T cell receptor beta chains from one sample, sequenced in a study of cytomegalovirus exposure and HLA in healthy donors. The PCR ran on 60 Vbeta and 13 Jbeta primers. Only in-frame clones appear in the TCRdb table, and some are missing; sequencing was by immunoSEQ multiplex PCR. The repertoire holds around 65,000 clones, with roughly 75% as singletons. Sequences were obtained from PBMCs. These receptor sequences come from a woman aged 25 to 39 in good health and CMV-seronegative.

The chain has TRBV4-2 and TRBJ2-3, with 7 bases that match TRBD1. Germline trimming cut 4 bases from V and 2 bases from J; bases unmatched to any gene: 15. Germline V CDR1 and CDR2: LGHNA, YNFKEQ. The CDR3 has 18 amino acids. DNA for the CDR3: TGTGCCAGCAGCCCCCTCATTGTTGGGACAGCCGACACAGATACGCAGTATTTT. Translating gives CASSPLIVGTADTDTQYF.

V usage is TRBV1 and J usage is TRBJ2-2; TRBD2 is taken as the D call from the table, unchecked against the DNA. TRBV1 is classified as a pseudogene. This CDR3 spans 17 amino acids. CDR3 sequence: CTSSRRLAGGHTGELFF. The CDR3 DNA follows: TGCACCAGCAGCCGCCGGCTAGCGGGGGGTCACACCGGGGAGCTGTTTTTT.

The rearrangement joins TRBV29-1 to TRBJ2-7; 8 bases line up with TRBD2. After removal of 2 bases from V and 6 bases from J, the junction contained 15 bases not matched to a gene. The CDR3 runs to 16 residues. Germline assignment: CDR1 SQVTM and CDR2 ANQGSEA. The CDR3 loop is CSVERSGAGVLPEQYF. In nucleotides, the CDR3 is TGCAGCGTTGAAAGGAGCGGAGCGGGAGTCTTGCCCGAGCAGTACTTC.

The CDR3 region is CASTLGANEKLFF. The CDR3 nucleotides are TGCGCCAGCACCTTAGGGGCTAATGAAAAACTGTTTTTT. The chain has TRBV5-1 and TRBJ1-4, with D maybe TRBD1 (5 bases). Trimming took off 6 bases at V and 3 bases at J, with 9 bases between the two ends. The CDR3 spans 13 residues. Germline V gene sequence: CDR1 SGHRS, CDR2 YFSETQ.

A few counts support this clone. The CDR3 sequence is CASSLRTQNTEAFF. For the CDR3, the DNA is TGTGCCAGCAGCTTAAGGACTCAGAACACTGAAGCTTTCTTT. The chain couples TRBV7-2 to TRBJ1-1, with no clear D. The CDR3 is 14 amino acids. The germline gives CDR1 SGHTA, CDR2 FQGNSA. V was cut by 2 bases and J by 1 base, with 8 bases left in between.

The chain carries TRBV2 and TRBJ1-1; 7 bases line up with TRBD1. In germline, CDR1 is SNHLY, CDR2 FYNNEI. V was clipped by 0 bases and J by 5 bases; unmatched bases: 9. The CDR3 consists of 16 residues. As DNA, the CDR3 is TGTGCCAGCAGTGAAGCGCTTGGGACAGCCGAGACTGAAGCTTTCTTT. It specifies CASSEALGTAETEAFF.

The chain joins TRBV7-2 to TRBJ1-1; D gene ambiguous. Per the germline V gene, CDR1 is SGHTA and CDR2 is FQGNSA. Trimming removed 1 base from V and 0 bases from J, with 3 bases in between. The CDR3 loop spans 13 amino acids. CDR3 region: CASSLELNTEAFF. CDR3 DNA: TGTGCCAGCAGCTTAGAGCTGAACACTGAAGCTTTCTTT.

This chain joins TRBV5-1 and TRBJ1-4; D gene uncertain. This CDR3 spans 13 amino acids. Trimming took 4 bases from V and 4 from J, leaving 8 bases between them. The germline CDR1 and CDR2 sequences are SGHRS and YFSETQ. The CDR3 bases are TGCGCCAGCAGCCCCCGGGATAATGAAAAACTGTTTTTT. Translated: CASSPRDNEKLFF.